Included here is one T cell receptor (beta chain) sequence, with context. Mismatch with germline at one junction end may stem from a read error. This CDR3 comprises 16 residues. The germline V gene has CDR1 SGDLS and CDR2 YYNGEE. The library targeted TCRbeta and was prepared with unique molecular identifiers. TCRdb ran MiXCR on the PCR reads and lists one entry per CDR3 protein. This table holds some 280,000 distinct CDR3 sequences, over 8% found once. The entry originates in a study of T-cell reconstitution after alpha-beta-depleted transplantation in children. This TCR was recovered from a human donor who donated a stem cell graft to a child with SCID. This sequence joins TRBV9 and TRBJ2-7; 9 nucleotides agree with TRBD1. Sample: PBMCs from the stem cell graft donor, taken from the stem cell graft. This CDR3 reads CASSVGGGQGSHEQYF. Here the CDR3 DNA reads TGTGCCAGCAGCGTAGGGGGGGGACAGGGCTCCCACGAGCAGTACTTC.